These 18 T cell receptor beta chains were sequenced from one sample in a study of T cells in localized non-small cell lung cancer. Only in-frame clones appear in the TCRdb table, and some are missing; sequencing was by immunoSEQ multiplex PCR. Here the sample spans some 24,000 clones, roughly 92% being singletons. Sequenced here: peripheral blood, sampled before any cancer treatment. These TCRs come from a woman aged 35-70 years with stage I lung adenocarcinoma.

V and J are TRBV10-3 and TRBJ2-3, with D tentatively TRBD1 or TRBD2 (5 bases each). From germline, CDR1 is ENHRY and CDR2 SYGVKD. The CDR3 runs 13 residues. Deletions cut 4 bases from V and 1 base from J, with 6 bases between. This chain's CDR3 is CAISVGGTDTQYF. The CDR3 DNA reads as TGTGCCATCAGTGTGGGGGGCACAGATACGCAGTATTTT.

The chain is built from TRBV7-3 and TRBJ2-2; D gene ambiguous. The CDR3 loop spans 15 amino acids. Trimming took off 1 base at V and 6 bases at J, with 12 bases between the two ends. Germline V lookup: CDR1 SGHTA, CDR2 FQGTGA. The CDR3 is CASSLRGNGAGELFF. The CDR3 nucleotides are TGTGCCAGCAGCTTAAGGGGTAATGGCGCCGGGGAGCTGTTTTTT.

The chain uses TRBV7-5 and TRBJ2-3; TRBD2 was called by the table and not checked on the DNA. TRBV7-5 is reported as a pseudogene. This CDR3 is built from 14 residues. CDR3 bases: TGTGTCAGAAGCTTAGGTACTAGCACAGATACGCAGTATTTT. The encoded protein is CVRSLGTSTDTQYF.

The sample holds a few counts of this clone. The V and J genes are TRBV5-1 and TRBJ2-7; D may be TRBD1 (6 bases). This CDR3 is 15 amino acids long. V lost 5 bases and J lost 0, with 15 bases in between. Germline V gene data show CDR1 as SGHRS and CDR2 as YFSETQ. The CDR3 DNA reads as TGCGCCAGCAGATGGCTTTTGACAGGCTCCTACGAGCAGTACTTC. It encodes CASRWLLTGSYEQYF.

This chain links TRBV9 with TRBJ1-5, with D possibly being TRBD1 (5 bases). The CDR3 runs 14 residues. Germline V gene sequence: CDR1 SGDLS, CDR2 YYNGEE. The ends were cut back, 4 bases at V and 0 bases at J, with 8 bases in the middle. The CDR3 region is CASSRTNSNQPQHF. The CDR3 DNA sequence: TGTGCCAGCAGCAGGACAAATAGCAATCAGCCCCAGCATTTT.

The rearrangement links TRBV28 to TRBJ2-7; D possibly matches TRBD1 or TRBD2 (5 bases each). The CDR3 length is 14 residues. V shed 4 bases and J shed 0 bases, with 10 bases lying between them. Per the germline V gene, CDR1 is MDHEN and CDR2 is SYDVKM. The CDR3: CASSYPGSSYEQYF. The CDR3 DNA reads TGTGCCAGCAGTTATCCAGGGAGCTCCTACGAGCAGTACTTC.

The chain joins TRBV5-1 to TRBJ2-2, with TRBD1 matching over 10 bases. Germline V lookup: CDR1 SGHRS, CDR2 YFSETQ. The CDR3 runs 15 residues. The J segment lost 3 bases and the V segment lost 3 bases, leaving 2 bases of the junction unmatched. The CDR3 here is CASSSGQGDTGELFF. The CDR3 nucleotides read TGCGCCAGCAGCTCTGGACAGGGGGACACCGGGGAGCTGTTTTTT. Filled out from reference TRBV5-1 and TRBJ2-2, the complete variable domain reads KAGVTQTPRYLIKTRGQQVTLSCSPISGHRSVSWYQQTPGQGLQFLFEYFSETQRNKGNFPGRFSGRQFSNSRSEMNVSTLELGDSALYLCASSSGQGDTGELFFGEGSRLTVL.

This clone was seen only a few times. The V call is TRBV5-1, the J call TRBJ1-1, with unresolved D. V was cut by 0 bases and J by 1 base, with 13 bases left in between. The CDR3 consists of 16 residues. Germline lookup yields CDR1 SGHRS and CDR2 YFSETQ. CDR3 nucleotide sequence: TGCGCCAGCAGCTTGGCCGTGGGAGGAGGGAACACTGAAGCTTTCTTT. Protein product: CASSLAVGGGNTEAFF.

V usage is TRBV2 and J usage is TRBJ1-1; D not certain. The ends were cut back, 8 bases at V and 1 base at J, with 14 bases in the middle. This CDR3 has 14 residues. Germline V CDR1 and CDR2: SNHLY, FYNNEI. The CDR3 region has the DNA TGTGCCAGCGGGAGATACGGAGCGAACACTGAAGCTTTCTTT. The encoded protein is CASGRYGANTEAFF.

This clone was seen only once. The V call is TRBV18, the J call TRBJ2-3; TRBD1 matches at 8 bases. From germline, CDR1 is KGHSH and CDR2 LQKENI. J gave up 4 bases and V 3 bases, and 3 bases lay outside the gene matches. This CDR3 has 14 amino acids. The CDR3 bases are TGTGCCAGCTCACCGGACAGGGTAGCAGATACGCAGTATTTT. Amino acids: CASSPDRVADTQYF.

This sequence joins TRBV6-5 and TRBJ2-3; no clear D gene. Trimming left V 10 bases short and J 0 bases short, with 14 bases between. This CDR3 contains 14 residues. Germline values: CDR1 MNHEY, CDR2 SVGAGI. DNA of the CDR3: TGTGCCACCTCCCTGCAAGGGAGCACAGATACGCAGTATTTT. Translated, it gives CATSLQGSTDTQYF.

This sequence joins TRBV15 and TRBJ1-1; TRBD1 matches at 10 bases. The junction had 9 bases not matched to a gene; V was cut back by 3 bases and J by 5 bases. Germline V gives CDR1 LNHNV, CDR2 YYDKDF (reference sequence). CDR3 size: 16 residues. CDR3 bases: TGTGCCACCAGCAGGGGGACAGGGGTGGCCGAAACTGAAGCTTTCTTT. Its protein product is CATSRGTGVAETEAFF.

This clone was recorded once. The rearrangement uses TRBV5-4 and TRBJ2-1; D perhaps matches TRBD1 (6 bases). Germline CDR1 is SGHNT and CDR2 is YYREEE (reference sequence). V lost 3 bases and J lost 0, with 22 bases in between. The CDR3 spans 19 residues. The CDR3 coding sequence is TGTGCCAGCAGCTACCCAGGACAGCTAATCCCTAGCTCCTACAATGAGCAGTTCTTC. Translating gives CASSYPGQLIPSSYNEQFF.

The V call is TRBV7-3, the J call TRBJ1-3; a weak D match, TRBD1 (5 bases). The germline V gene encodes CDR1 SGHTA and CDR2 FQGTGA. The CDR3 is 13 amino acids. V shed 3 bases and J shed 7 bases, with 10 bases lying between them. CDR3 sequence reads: CASSLSGGNTIYF. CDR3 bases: TGTGCCAGCAGCTTGAGCGGGGGGAACACCATATATTTT.

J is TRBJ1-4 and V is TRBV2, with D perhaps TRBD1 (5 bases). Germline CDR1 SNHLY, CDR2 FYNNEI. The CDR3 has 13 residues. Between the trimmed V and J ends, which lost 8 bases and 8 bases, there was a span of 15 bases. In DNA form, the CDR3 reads TGTGCCAGCGATCAGGGAGGTTGGGAAAAACTGTTTTTT. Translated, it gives CASDQGGWEKLFF. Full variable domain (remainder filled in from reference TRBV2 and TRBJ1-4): EPEVTQTPSHQVTQMGQEVILRCVPISNHLYFYWYRQILGQKVEFLVSFYNNEISEKSEIFDDQFSVERPDGSNFTLKIRSTKLEDSAMYFCASDQGGWEKLFFGSGTQLSVL.

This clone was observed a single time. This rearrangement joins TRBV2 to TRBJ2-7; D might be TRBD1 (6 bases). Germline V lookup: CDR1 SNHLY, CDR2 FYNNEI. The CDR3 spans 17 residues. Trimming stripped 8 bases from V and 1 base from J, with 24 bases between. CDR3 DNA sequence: TGTGCCAGCGGGTACTTACAAGGGGCAGGACAGTCCTACGAGCAGTACTTC. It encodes CASGYLQGAGQSYEQYF. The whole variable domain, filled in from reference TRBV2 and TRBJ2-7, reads EPEVTQTPSHQVTQMGQEVILRCVPISNHLYFYWYRQILGQKVEFLVSFYNNEISEKSEIFDDQFSVERPDGSNFTLKIRSTKLEDSAMYFCASGYLQGAGQSYEQYFGPGTRLTVT.

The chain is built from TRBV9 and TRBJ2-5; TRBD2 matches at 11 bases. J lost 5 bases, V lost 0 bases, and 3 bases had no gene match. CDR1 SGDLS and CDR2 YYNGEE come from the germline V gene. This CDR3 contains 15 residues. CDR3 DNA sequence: TGTGCCAGCAGCGTAGGACTAGCGGGGAGGGAGACCCAGTACTTC. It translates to CASSVGLAGRETQYF. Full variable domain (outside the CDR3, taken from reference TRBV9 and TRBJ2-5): DSGVTQTPKHLITATGQRVTLRCSPRSGDLSVYWYQQSLDQGLQFLIQYYNGEERAKGNILERFSAQQFPDLHSELNLSSLELGDSALYFCASSVGLAGRETQYFGPGTRLLVL.

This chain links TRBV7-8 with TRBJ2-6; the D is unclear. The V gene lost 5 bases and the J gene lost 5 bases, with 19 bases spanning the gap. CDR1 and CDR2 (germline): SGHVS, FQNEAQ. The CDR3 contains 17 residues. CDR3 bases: TGTGCCAGCAGCCCAGTCTCCCCACAAAGTCGGGCCAACGTCCTGACTTTC. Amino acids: CASSPVSPQSRANVLTF.